The 14 T cell receptor beta chains below come from one sample, sequenced in a study of naive and memory T cell subsets. Treatment given: skin biopsy from PPD injection site in Mantoux-positive individual. TCR cDNA received a 3' ligated oligonucleotide that carried a UMI. Ligated cDNA underwent four rounds of PCR with nested alpha and beta constant region primers and SP2. TCRdb redid the calling of the UMI-ligation and nested PCR reads with MiXCR, one entry per CDR3 protein. The sample carries around 25,000 distinct CDR3 sequences, 6% recorded once. The sample here was skin, taken from a tuberculin skin test site. The origin of the receptors is an adult in good health.

This clonotype was observed many times. The V call is TRBV24-1, the J call TRBJ2-2, with a possible D match to TRBD1 (7 bases). CDR3 size: 16 residues. Germline-derived CDR1 and CDR2 are KGHDR and SFDVKD. V lost 9 bases to trimming and J lost 0 bases, with 16 bases between them. In DNA form, the CDR3 reads TGTGCCACCGACTCGGGGGACAGAACGAACACCGGGGAGCTGTTTTTT. This codes for CATDSGDRTNTGELFF.

In its sample, this clonotype was seen a few times. V is TRBV18 and J is TRBJ1-4; D unresolved. V shed 8 bases and J shed 0 bases, with 7 bases lying between them. CDR1 and CDR2 (germline): KGHSH, LQKENI. CDR3 length: 13 residues. CDR3 in amino acids: CASLRSTNEKLFF. DNA of the CDR3: TGTGCCAGCCTTCGTTCAACTAATGAAAAACTGTTTTTT.

The V and J genes are TRBV12-3 or TRBV12-4 and TRBJ2-2; D remains ambiguous. The V and J ends lost 3 bases and 5 bases respectively, with 7 bases between them. CDR3 length: 13 amino acids. The CDR3, as DNA: TGTGCCAGCAGTTTCAGCATAACCGGGGAGCTGTTTTTT. Protein sequence: CASSFSITGELFF.

About this clonotype: A much larger clone differs by one base, so this may be a read error. The chain has TRBV20-1 and TRBJ2-1; no clear D gene. Germline V gives CDR1 DFQATT, CDR2 SNEGSKA (reference sequence). Trimming shortened V by 3 bases and J by 5 bases, and 17 bases separated the two germline ends. The CDR3 is 15 residues long. CDR3 bases: TGCAGTGCTAGTGTTTTTTGGGGATTAGACAATGAGCAGTTCTTC. Its protein product is CSASVFWGLDNEQFF.

By sample fraction, this clonotype is medium-sized (0.01 to 0.1%). The genes are TRBV30 and TRBJ2-2, with 7 bases that match TRBD2. The CDR3 is 15 amino acids. Germline lookup yields CDR1 GTSNPN and CDR2 SVGIG (reference sequence). V gave up 2 bases and J gave up 3 bases; unmatched junction bases: 6. The CDR3 sequence: CAWSRLALDTGELFF. Written as DNA, the CDR3 is TGTGCCTGGAGTAGACTAGCTTTGGACACCGGGGAGCTGTTTTTT.

The V gene is TRBV4-1, the J gene TRBJ2-2; 12 bases line up with TRBD2. V lost 3 bases, J lost 0 bases, and 20 bases stayed unmatched. The V gene's germline CDR1 is MGHRA and CDR2 YSYEKL. The CDR3 runs 23 residues. CDR3 nucleotide sequence: TGCGCCAGCAGCCATCGCCTCAAGGGGCCTAGCGGGAGGGCCATTGCGAACACCGGGGAGCTGTTTTTT. Translating it yields CASSHRLKGPSGRAIANTGELFF.

The table lists this clonotype with many counts. This sequence joins TRBV10-3 and TRBJ2-6, with a possible D match to TRBD2 (5 bases). Germline CDR1 and CDR2: ENHRY and SYGVKD. The CDR3 runs to 14 residues. V lost 6 bases to trimming and J lost 4 bases, with 10 bases between them. The CDR3: CAIRAAVGANVLTF. The CDR3, as DNA: TGTGCCATCAGGGCAGCGGTCGGGGCCAACGTCCTGACTTTC.

This clonotype was counted many times. This chain joins TRBV20-1 and TRBJ2-3, with 13 bases identical to TRBD2. CDR3 length: 17 residues. J gave up 3 bases and V 3 bases, and 9 bases lay outside the gene matches. Germline assignment: CDR1 DFQATT and CDR2 SNEGSKA (reference sequence). The CDR3 loop is CSASTPWTSGRTDTQYF. The DNA for the CDR3 is TGCAGTGCTAGCACCCCGTGGACTAGCGGGAGAACAGATACGCAGTATTTT.

This clonotype has at least ten counts. The rearrangement uses TRBV4-3 and TRBJ2-7; 11 bases fit TRBD1. V was clipped by 3 bases and J by 4 bases; unmatched bases: 8. CDR1 is LGHNA, CDR2 YSLEER, per germline. The CDR3 is made up of 16 amino acids. The CDR3 bases are TGCGCCAGCAGCCACACCGGGACAGGGGGAGGTTACGAGCAGTACTTC. This codes for CASSHTGTGGGYEQYF.

This clonotype showed up many times. The CDR3 loop reads CSARPLEGNSNQPQHF. As DNA, the CDR3 is TGCAGTGCTAGACCTCTCGAGGGAAATAGCAATCAGCCCCAGCATTTT. The chain links TRBV20-1 to TRBJ1-5; D is uncertain. Germline lookup yields CDR1 DFQATT and CDR2 SNEGSKA (reference sequence). This CDR3 region has 16 residues. V was clipped by 2 bases and J by 0 bases, with 14 bases between them.

This clonotype was detected ten times or more. The V and J genes are TRBV20-1 and TRBJ2-2; 10 bases match TRBD2. CDR3 length: 16 residues. V shed 2 bases and J 4 bases; nucleotides not matched to a gene: 7. Germline loops: CDR1 DFQATT, CDR2 SNEGSKA (reference sequence). The CDR3 nucleotides are TGCAGTGCTAGACTCAGCGGGAGGGCGCCCACCGGGGAGCTGTTTTTT. Its translation is CSARLSGRAPTGELFF.

There are many counts of this clonotype. The chain has TRBV28 and TRBJ2-3; D unresolved. Trimming removed 7 bases from V and 6 bases from J, with 8 bases in between. Germline V gene lookup returns CDR1 MDHEN and CDR2 SYDVKM. This CDR3 is built from 11 residues. The CDR3 coding sequence is TGTGCCAGCAAATTTTCGGATACGCAGTATTTT. Amino acid sequence: CASKFSDTQYF. The full variable domain, with the rest looked up from reference TRBV28 and TRBJ2-3, is DVKVTQSSRYLVKRTGEKVFLECVQDMDHENMFWYRQDPGLGLRLIYFSYDVKMKEKGDIPEGYSVSREKKERFSLILESASTNQTSMYLCASKFSDTQYFGPGTRLTVL.

This clonotype has at least ten counts. The V call is TRBV15, the J call TRBJ1-4; 8 bases are shared with TRBD1. The trim removed 1 base at V and 17 bases at J, leaving 27 bases unmatched. The V gene's germline CDR1 is LNHNV and CDR2 YYDKDF (reference sequence). The CDR3 is 19 amino acids. The CDR3 loop is CATSRVRYGQGFFPKMVFF. In DNA form, the CDR3 reads TGTGCCACCAGCAGAGTTCGATACGGACAGGGTTTTTTTCCCAAAATGGTTTTTTTT. Drawing the rest from reference TRBV15 and TRBJ1-4, the complete variable domain is DAMVIQNPRYQVTQFGKPVTLSCSQTLNHNVMYWYQQKSSQAPKLLFHYYDKDFNNEADTPDNFQSRRPNTSFCFLDIRSPGLGDTAMYLCATSRVRYGQGFFPKMVFFGSGTQLSVL.

Many counts were recorded for this clonotype. The chain combines TRBV12-3 or TRBV12-4 with TRBJ2-3; D gene uncertain. The CDR3 extends over 14 amino acids. Trimming left V 2 bases short and J 2 bases short, with 8 bases between. Written as DNA, the CDR3 is TGTGCCAGCAGTTTATCGGCTCACACAGATACGCAGTATTTT. Its protein product is CASSLSAHTDTQYF.